The entry that follows covers one T cell receptor beta chain sequence. The antigen is unknown. CDR3 length: 18 residues. Trimming removed 0 bases at V and 8 bases at J, with 24 bases between. Per germline, CDR1 SGHNT and CDR2 YYREEE (reference sequence). TCRdb's table, derived via immunoSEQ multiplex PCR, lists solely in-frame clones and lacks some. The sample yields about 180,000 clones, approximately 90% seen once. The sample comes from a study of T cell responses to AZD1222 COVID-19 vaccine. The study, taken as a whole, reports: Nearly half of spike-specific TCRs reportedly go after variant regions that carry no mutations. Clonal diversity was possibly underestimated, and white British individuals and females predominated among donors.

The TCR comes from an adult who received the AZD1222 COVID-19 vaccine. This sequence joins TRBV5-4 and TRBJ2-1; tentatively, D is TRBD2 (5 bases). The material was peripheral blood, obtained 28 days after the second AZD1222 dose. CDR3 region: CASSLDPRASEDLDEQFF. CDR3 in DNA: TGTGCCAGCAGCTTGGACCCCAGAGCGTCGGAGGATCTCGATGAGCAGTTCTTC.